The 30 T cell receptor beta chains in this list originate from one sample, sequenced in a study of T cell repertoires in cytomegalovirus infection (dated by TCRdb to between 2019 and 2020). Instrument used: Illumina HiSeq 1500. TCRdb passed the public sequencing reads through fastp at Q25 and MiXCR, retaining productive beta sequences. When rows share a CDR3 protein, they turn into one entry using the most common DNA and genes. For this sample there are roughly 300,000 distinct CDR3 sequences; roughly 25% appear just once. The top ten hold roughly 14% of the sample. The sequenced sample consisted of PBMCs. The origin of the receptors is a human donor in good health (CMV status not recorded). Some clones in this sample may be carry-over from other donors' samples.

This clonotype came up a few times. CDR3 amino acids: CASSYPGTGTNEKLFF. The CDR3 nucleotides are TGTGCCAGCAGTTACCCCGGGACAGGGACGAATGAAAAACTGTTTTTT. This rearrangement joins TRBV6-2 or TRBV6-3 to TRBJ1-4; the match to TRBD1 covers 9 bases. Germline V lookup: CDR1 MNHEY, CDR2 SVGEGT. CDR3 length: 16 amino acids. V shed 2 bases, J shed 5 bases, and the junction held 6 bases outside the gene matches.

This clonotype was detected ten times or more. The chain uses TRBV6-1 and TRBJ1-1, with D maybe TRBD1 (6 bases). CDR3 length equals 13 residues. Germline CDR1 MNHNS, CDR2 SASEGT. Trimming shortened V by 10 bases and J by 0 bases, and 12 bases separated the two germline ends. The CDR3 DNA reads as TGTGCCACTCGGAGGACAGTGAACACTGAAGCTTTCTTT. It is translated as CATRRTVNTEAFF.

This clonotype has more than one count but fewer than ten. V gene TRBV5-6 combines with J gene TRBJ2-2, with 7 bases identical to TRBD2. The CDR3 is made up of 14 amino acids. Germline V lookup: CDR1 SGHDT, CDR2 YYEEEE. V lost 5 bases to trimming and J lost 4 bases; unmatched junction nucleotides: 5. DNA of the CDR3: TGTGCCAGCAGTATGGGCGGGGGCACCGGGGAGCTGTTTTTT. Translation: CASSMGGGTGELFF.

This clonotype was observed at least ten times. The chain has TRBV7-9 and TRBJ2-7; the D gene is possibly TRBD1 (6 bases). CDR1 is SEHNR and CDR2 is FQNEAQ in the germline V gene (reference sequence). The V and J ends lost 7 bases and 4 bases respectively, with 14 bases between them. This CDR3 region has 13 residues. CDR3 residues: CASTAGTTYEQYF. The CDR3 DNA follows: TGTGCCAGCACGGCCGGGACAACTTACGAGCAGTACTTC. Full variable domain (missing parts from reference TRBV7-9 and TRBJ2-7): DTGVSQNPRHKITKRGQNVTFRCDPISEHNRLYWYRQTLGQGPEFLTYFQNEAQLEKSRLLSDRFSAERPKGSFSTLEIQRTEQGDSAMYLCASTAGTTYEQYFGPGTRLTVT.

The chain has TRBV2 and TRBJ2-7; 9 bases line up with TRBD1. V lost 6 bases, J lost 2 bases, and 5 bases stayed unmatched. CDR3 length equals 14 residues. CDR1 and CDR2 (germline): SNHLY, FYNNEI. The CDR3 DNA reads as TGTGCCAGCAGCCGGGACAGGGTCACCTACGAGCAGTACTTC. It is translated as CASSRDRVTYEQYF.

This clonotype was detected ten times or more. J is TRBJ1-5 and V is TRBV7-2; D ambiguous. Germline CDR1 and CDR2: SGHTA and FQGNSA. The length of the CDR3 is 15 residues. The V end was cut by 2 bases, the J end by 0 bases, with 8 bases between. This chain's CDR3 is CASSLRQYSNQPQHF. In DNA, the CDR3 is TGTGCCAGCAGCTTACGGCAGTATAGCAATCAGCCCCAGCATTTT. Combining the CDR3 with reference TRBV7-2 and TRBJ1-5 gives the whole variable domain GAGVSQSPSNKVTEKGKDVELRCDPISGHTALYWYRQSLGQGLEFLIYFQGNSAPDKSGLPSDRFSAERTGGSVSTLTIQRTQQEDSAVYLCASSLRQYSNQPQHFGDGTRLSIL.

This clonotype appeared a few times. The V gene is TRBV6-1, the J gene TRBJ1-1, with a tentative D call TRBD1 (5 bases). V was shortened by 10 bases and J by 5 bases, with 14 bases between the two germline ends. CDR1 is MNHNS, CDR2 SASEGT, per germline. The CDR3 has 12 amino acids. The CDR3, as DNA: TGTGCCACGCAGTCCGGGGGTACTGAAGCTTTCTTT. This translates into CATQSGGTEAFF.

The rearrangement links TRBV7-2 to TRBJ1-6, with D hard to call. CDR1 is SGHTA and CDR2 is FQGNSA in the germline V gene. Deletions cut 3 bases from V and 7 bases from J, with 13 bases between. CDR3 length: 15 amino acids. The CDR3 DNA reads TGTGCCAGCAGCTTTAGTCGGTCAGAGAATTCACCCCTCCACTTT. Translated: CASSFSRSENSPLHF.

This clonotype was seen only a few times. The V and J genes are TRBV20-1 and TRBJ1-2; a weak D match, TRBD1 (5 bases). Germline lookup yields CDR1 DFQATT and CDR2 SNEGSKA (reference sequence). The CDR3 sequence is 15 residues long. V was cut by 3 bases and J by 6 bases, with 20 bases left in between. The CDR3 reads CSARDGGGFKDGYTF. The CDR3 DNA reads as TGCAGTGCTAGGGACGGTGGGGGTTTTAAGGATGGCTACACCTTC.

This clonotype was recorded a few times. The J gene is TRBJ1-4, the V gene TRBV28, with 9 bases identical to TRBD1. The CDR3 covers 18 residues. V lost 2 bases and J lost 7; bases outside the gene matches: 14. Germline-derived CDR1 and CDR2 are MDHEN and SYDVKM. The CDR3 DNA is TGTGCCAGCAGTTTAGGGTATCTCGGGACAGGGATTGTTGAAAAACTGTTTTTT. This gives the protein CASSLGYLGTGIVEKLFF.

The chain links TRBV14 to TRBJ1-4; no firm D call. V was shortened by 4 bases and J by 1 base, with 4 bases between the two germline ends. The germline gives CDR1 SGHDN, CDR2 FVKESK. This CDR3 is built from 13 residues. The DNA of the CDR3 is TGTGCCAGCAGCCGGGGAACTAATGAAAAACTGTTTTTT. Amino acids: CASSRGTNEKLFF.

This rearrangement joins TRBV10-2 to TRBJ2-1; 15 nucleotides match TRBD2. Germline V gene sequence: CDR1 WSHSY, CDR2 SAAADI. CDR3 length: 19 residues. The V segment lost 8 bases and the J segment 0 bases; nucleotides outside the gene matches: 11. This CDR3 reads CASGGLAGGPRSSYNEQFF. CDR3 bases: TGCGCCAGCGGGGGACTAGCGGGGGGCCCCAGGAGCTCCTACAATGAGCAGTTCTTC.

The chain is built from TRBV20-1 and TRBJ1-1; the D gene is possibly TRBD1 (6 bases). Per the germline V gene, CDR1 is DFQATT and CDR2 is SNEGSKA (reference sequence). The CDR3 has 13 amino acids. V lost 3 bases and J lost 4, with 12 bases in between. The CDR3 region has the DNA TGCAGTGCTAGGGCAGGAGGGGGCACTGAAGCTTTCTTT. Encoded protein: CSARAGGGTEAFF.

This clonotype came up a few times. The rearrangement uses TRBV4-1 and TRBJ1-1; D remains ambiguous. Trimming stripped 4 bases from V and 6 bases from J, with 15 bases between. CDR3 length equals 14 residues. Germline V gives CDR1 MGHRA, CDR2 YSYEKL. The CDR3 DNA reads as TGCGCCAGCAGCCTCGGCGCGGCAGAACCTGAAGCTTTCTTT. Translated: CASSLGAAEPEAFF.

As regards this clonotype: The germline gene is not matched at one end of the junction; a read error may be the cause. The CDR3 nucleotides are TGCAGCGTCGATACGACAGGGAGGAATGAAAAACTGTTGTTT. This sequence encodes CSVDTTGRNEKLLF. The rearrangement uses TRBV29-1 and TRBJ1-4; 7 bases are a match to TRBD1. The CDR3 extends over 14 amino acids. Germline-derived CDR1 and CDR2 are SQVTM and ANQGSEA. Together with reference TRBV29-1 and TRBJ1-4, the CDR3 gives the full variable domain: SAVISQKPSRDICQRGTSLTIQCQVDSQVTMMFWYRQQPGQSLTLIATANQGSEATYESGFVIDKFPISRPNLTFSTLTVSNMSPEDSSIYLCSVDTTGRNEKLLFGSGTQLSVL.

This clonotype has at least ten counts. CDR3 region: CASSLYGDYGYTF. The DNA of the CDR3 is TGTGCCAGCAGCTTATACGGAGACTATGGCTACACCTTC. The genes are TRBV7-2 and TRBJ1-2; D is ambiguous. This CDR3 is built from 13 residues. The germline CDR1 and CDR2 sequences are SGHTA and FQGNSA. Trimming took 2 bases from V and 3 from J, leaving 7 bases between them.

The chain employs TRBV5-1 and TRBJ2-3, with TRBD1 matching over 9 bases. Looked up from germline, CDR1 is SGHRS and CDR2 is YFSETQ. The ends lost 4 bases at V and 4 bases at J; junction bases unmatched: 7. The CDR3 spans 15 residues. CDR3 region: CASSRGQGWADTQYF. CDR3 coding DNA: TGCGCCAGCAGCAGAGGACAGGGGTGGGCAGATACGCAGTATTTT. Together with reference TRBV5-1 and TRBJ2-3, the CDR3 gives the full variable domain: KAGVTQTPRYLIKTRGQQVTLSCSPISGHRSVSWYQQTPGQGLQFLFEYFSETQRNKGNFPGRFSGRQFSNSRSEMNVSTLELGDSALYLCASSRGQGWADTQYFGPGTRLTVL.

In its sample, this clonotype was seen a few times. V gene TRBV11-2 combines with J gene TRBJ2-1; 14 bases are a match to TRBD2. Germline CDR1 is SGHAT and CDR2 is FQNNGV. After removal of 5 bases from V and 8 bases from J, the junction contained 11 bases not matched to a gene. The CDR3 has 17 amino acids. CDR3 in amino acids: CASSPRAGTSGSHEQFF. In nucleotides, the CDR3 is TGTGCCAGCAGCCCTAGGGCCGGGACTAGCGGGAGTCATGAGCAGTTCTTC.

This chain joins TRBV19 and TRBJ2-4; TRBD2 agrees at 8 bases. The CDR3 runs to 14 residues. CDR1 and CDR2 (germline): LNHDA, SQIVND (reference sequence). The ends lost 7 bases at V and 8 bases at J; junction bases unmatched: 10. This chain's CDR3 is CASTWTGGGDIQYF. CDR3 sequence (DNA): TGTGCCAGTACTTGGACCGGGGGGGGAGACATTCAGTACTTC.

Worth noting for this clonotype: This may be a read error, as it is one base from a much larger clone. The genes are TRBV6-5 and TRBJ1-2, with no clear D. The CDR3 spans 11 residues. The germline V gene encodes CDR1 MNHEY and CDR2 SVGAGI. CDR3 DNA: TGTGCCCGCAGTTACCCCCCTGGTCACACCTTC. Its translation: CARSYPPGHTF.

The chain has TRBV6-6 and TRBJ2-1, with 10 nucleotides matching TRBD1. CDR1 is MNHNY, CDR2 SVGAGI, per germline (reference sequence). V shed 6 bases and J 9 bases; nucleotides not matched to a gene: 8. The CDR3 has 14 amino acids. CDR3: CASRAPGQGSEQFF. The CDR3 nucleotides read TGTGCCAGCAGAGCTCCGGGACAGGGGAGTGAGCAGTTCTTC.

V gene TRBV19 combines with J gene TRBJ2-4; D tentatively reads TRBD1 or TRBD2 (5 bases each). Trimming cost V 9 bases and J 0 bases, with 18 bases left between them. The V gene's germline CDR1 is LNHDA and CDR2 SQIVND (reference sequence). The CDR3 covers 16 residues. CDR3 in DNA: TGTGCCAGCGCTAGAGGGGATTCACTAGCCAAAAACATTCAGTACTTC. This sequence encodes CASARGDSLAKNIQYF.

This clonotype has a count of ten or more. This chain joins TRBV7-2 and TRBJ1-4; D not certain. This CDR3 spans 13 amino acids. CDR1 is SGHTA, CDR2 FQGNSA, per germline. Between the trimmed V and J ends, which lost 5 bases and 8 bases, there was a span of 12 bases. CDR3: CASSTRRTEKLFF. The CDR3 coding sequence is TGTGCCAGCAGCACAAGACGGACCGAAAAACTGTTTTTT.

This clonotype was seen a few times. The V gene is TRBV15, the J gene TRBJ2-5; perhaps TRBD2 as D (5 bases). V lost 3 bases, J lost 7 bases, and 12 bases lay in between. Germline values: CDR1 LNHNV, CDR2 YYDKDF (reference sequence). The CDR3 has 13 residues. For the CDR3, the DNA is TGTGCCACCAGCAGTAGGACTCTCGGGACCCAGTACTTC. This codes for CATSSRTLGTQYF. Variable domain in full (rest from reference TRBV15 and TRBJ2-5): DAMVIQNPRYQVTQFGKPVTLSCSQTLNHNVMYWYQQKSSQAPKLLFHYYDKDFNNEADTPDNFQSRRPNTSFCFLDIRSPGLGDTAMYLCATSSRTLGTQYFGPGTRLLVL.

This clonotype was seen a handful of times. The CDR3 coding sequence is TGTGCCAGCAGTGAATCTGACAGTTACAATGAGCAGTTCTTC. This codes for CASSESDSYNEQFF. The chain uses TRBV25-1 and TRBJ2-1; tentative D call: TRBD1 (5 bases). Between the trimmed V and J ends, which lost 1 base and 4 bases, there was a span of 8 bases. CDR3 length: 14 amino acids. The germline V gene has CDR1 MGHDK and CDR2 SYGVNS.

This clonotype was seen only a few times. The V call is TRBV6-6, the J call TRBJ1-1; no firm D call. The CDR3 is 15 residues long. The V and J ends lost 1 base and 0 bases respectively, with 9 bases between them. CDR1 is MNHNY, CDR2 SVGAGI, per germline (reference sequence). The CDR3 loop reads CASSYFSSMNTEAFF. The CDR3 DNA follows: TGTGCCAGCAGTTACTTTTCGTCAATGAACACTGAAGCTTTCTTT.

This clonotype was counted at least ten times. CDR3 bases: TGTGCCAGCAGCTTGGGGGACACCTACAATGAGCAGTTCTTC. This encodes CASSLGDTYNEQFF. The V gene is TRBV7-2, the J gene TRBJ2-1; tentatively, D is TRBD1 (6 bases). V lost 3 bases and J 2 bases, leaving 8 bases between the germline ends. CDR3 length equals 14 residues. CDR1 is SGHTA and CDR2 is FQGNSA in the germline V gene.

This clonotype has only a few counts. The chain couples TRBV6-8 to TRBJ1-5, with a tentative D call TRBD1 (5 bases). The ends were cut back, 2 bases at V and 6 bases at J, with 8 bases in the middle. Germline loops: CDR1 MNHGY, CDR2 SAAAGT. The CDR3 is 13 amino acids. The CDR3 spells CASSYRGGQPQHF. CDR3 in DNA: TGTGCCAGCAGTTACAGGGGTGGTCAGCCCCAGCATTTT.

This clonotype has at least ten counts. The gene calls are TRBV7-2 and TRBJ2-7, with D perhaps matching TRBD1 (5 bases). Trimming took 4 bases from V and 6 from J, leaving 16 bases between them. There are 14 residues in the CDR3. Per germline, CDR1 SGHTA and CDR2 FQGNSA. The CDR3 region is CASSSQARVSEQYF. The CDR3 nucleotides are TGTGCCAGCAGCTCCCAGGCCAGGGTTAGCGAGCAGTACTTC.

This clonotype came up many times. V and J are TRBV7-2 and TRBJ1-6; D gene unclear. V shed 4 bases and J shed 10 bases, with 17 bases lying between them. Germline CDR1 SGHTA, CDR2 FQGNSA. This CDR3 spans 15 amino acids. In nucleotides, the CDR3 is TGTGCCAGCAGCTCAGCCGACGGTATTGGGTCACCCCTCCACTTT. Encoded protein: CASSSADGIGSPLHF. Drawing the rest from reference TRBV7-2 and TRBJ1-6, the complete variable domain is GAGVSQSPSNKVTEKGKDVELRCDPISGHTALYWYRQSLGQGLEFLIYFQGNSAPDKSGLPSDRFSAERTGGSVSTLTIQRTQQEDSAVYLCASSSADGIGSPLHFGNGTRLTVT.